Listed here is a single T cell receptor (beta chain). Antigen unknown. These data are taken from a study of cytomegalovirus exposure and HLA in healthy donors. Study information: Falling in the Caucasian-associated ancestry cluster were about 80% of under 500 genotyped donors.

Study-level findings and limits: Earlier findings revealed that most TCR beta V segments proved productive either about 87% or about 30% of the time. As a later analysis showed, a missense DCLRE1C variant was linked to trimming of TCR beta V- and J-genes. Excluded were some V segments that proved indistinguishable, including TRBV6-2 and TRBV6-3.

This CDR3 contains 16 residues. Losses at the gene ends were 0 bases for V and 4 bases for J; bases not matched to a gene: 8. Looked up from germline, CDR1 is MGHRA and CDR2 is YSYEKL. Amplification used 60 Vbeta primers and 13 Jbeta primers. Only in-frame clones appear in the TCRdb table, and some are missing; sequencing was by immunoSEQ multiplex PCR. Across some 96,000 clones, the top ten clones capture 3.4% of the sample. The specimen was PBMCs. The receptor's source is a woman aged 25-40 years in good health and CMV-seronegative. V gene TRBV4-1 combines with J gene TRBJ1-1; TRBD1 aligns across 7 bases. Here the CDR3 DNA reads TGCGCCAGCAGCCAAGAGGGCAGGGGGAGGATCACTGAAGCTTTCTTT. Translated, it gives CASSQEGRGRITEAFF.